The present entry profiles one TCR beta chain with its context. PCR used 60 Vbeta primers and 13 Jbeta primers. The method was immunoSEQ multiplex PCR; TCRdb's version includes in-frame clones alone and lacks a portion of them. The table records around 120,000 clones, roughly 65% of them present only once. The record originates from a study of cytomegalovirus exposure and HLA in healthy donors. Study at large: Roughly 80 million unique TCRs from HLA-typed donors were held in an early data release.

CDR1 SGHKS and CDR2 YYEKEE come from the germline V gene (reference sequence). Trimming at V came to 2 bases and at J to 3 bases, leaving 10 bases not matched to a gene. The CDR3 has 18 amino acids. The chain couples TRBV5-5 to TRBJ2-7; 14 bases agree with TRBD2. The sequencing sample was made of PBMCs. This clonotype was obtained from a man in his forties or fifties in good health and CMV-seropositive. CDR3 in DNA: TGTGCCAGCAGCTTCAACCCGGGACTAGCGGGAGCGAACTACGAGCAGTACTTC. Translation: CASSFNPGLAGANYEQYF.